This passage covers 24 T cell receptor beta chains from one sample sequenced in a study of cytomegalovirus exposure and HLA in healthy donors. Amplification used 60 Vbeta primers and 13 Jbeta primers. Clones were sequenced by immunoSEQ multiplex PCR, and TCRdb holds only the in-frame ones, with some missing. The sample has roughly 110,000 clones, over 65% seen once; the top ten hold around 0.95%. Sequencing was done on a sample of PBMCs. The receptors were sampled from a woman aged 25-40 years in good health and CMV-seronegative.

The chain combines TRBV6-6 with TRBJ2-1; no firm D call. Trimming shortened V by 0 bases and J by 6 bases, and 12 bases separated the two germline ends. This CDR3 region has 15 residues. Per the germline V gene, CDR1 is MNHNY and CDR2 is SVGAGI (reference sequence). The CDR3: CASSYSEQFGNEQFF. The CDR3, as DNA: TGTGCCAGCAGTTACTCAGAACAGTTCGGCAATGAGCAGTTCTTC.

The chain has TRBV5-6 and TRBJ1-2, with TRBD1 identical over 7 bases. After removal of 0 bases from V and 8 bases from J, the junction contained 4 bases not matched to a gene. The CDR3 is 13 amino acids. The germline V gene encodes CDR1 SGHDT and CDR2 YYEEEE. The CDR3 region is CASSLVDREGYTF. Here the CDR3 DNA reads TGTGCCAGCAGCTTGGTTGACAGGGAGGGCTACACCTTC.

CDR3 in amino acids: CASSDTASTKWEQYF. The DNA for the CDR3 is TGTGCCAGCAGTGACACAGCCAGTACCAAGTGGGAGCAGTACTTC. This chain links TRBV2 with TRBJ2-7; D is unresolved. Germline CDR1 SNHLY, CDR2 FYNNEI. V lost 3 bases, J lost 7 bases, and 19 bases lay in between. The CDR3 runs to 15 residues.

CDR3 residues: CASSLGGNEKLFF. The CDR3 DNA reads TGCGCCAGCAGCTTGGGAGGTAATGAAAAACTGTTTTTT. The chain has TRBV5-1 and TRBJ1-4; unclear D gene. Germline loops: CDR1 SGHRS, CDR2 YFSETQ. Deletions cut 0 bases from V and 4 bases from J, with 4 bases between. CDR3 size: 13 residues.

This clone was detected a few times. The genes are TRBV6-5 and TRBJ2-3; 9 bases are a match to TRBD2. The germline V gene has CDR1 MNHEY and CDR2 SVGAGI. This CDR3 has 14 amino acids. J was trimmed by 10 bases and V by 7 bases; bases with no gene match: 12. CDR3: CASTELAGLRSQYF. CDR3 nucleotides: TGTGCCAGCACAGAACTAGCGGGTTTGAGATCGCAGTATTTT.

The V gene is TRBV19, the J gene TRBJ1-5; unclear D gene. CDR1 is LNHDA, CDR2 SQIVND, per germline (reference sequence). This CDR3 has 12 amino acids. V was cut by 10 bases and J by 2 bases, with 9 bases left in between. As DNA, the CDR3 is TGTGCCATAAACACAGGCAATCAGCCCCAGCATTTT. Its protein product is CAINTGNQPQHF.

This chain's CDR3 is CAWLQRTRYTF. Written as DNA, the CDR3 is TGTGCCTGGCTCCAGAGGACACGCTACACCTTC. The rearrangement joins TRBV30 to TRBJ1-2; possible D gene TRBD1, 5 bases. Germline lookup yields CDR1 GTSNPN and CDR2 SVGIG (reference sequence). The CDR3 has 11 residues. V dropped 5 bases and J dropped 9 bases, with 13 bases sitting between them.

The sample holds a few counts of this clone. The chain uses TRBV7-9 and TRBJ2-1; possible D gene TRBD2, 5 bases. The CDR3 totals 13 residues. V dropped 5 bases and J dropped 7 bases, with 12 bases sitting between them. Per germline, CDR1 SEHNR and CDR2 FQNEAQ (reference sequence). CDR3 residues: CASSPGGANEQFF. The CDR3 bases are TGTGCCAGCAGCCCCGGAGGCGCGAATGAGCAGTTCTTC.

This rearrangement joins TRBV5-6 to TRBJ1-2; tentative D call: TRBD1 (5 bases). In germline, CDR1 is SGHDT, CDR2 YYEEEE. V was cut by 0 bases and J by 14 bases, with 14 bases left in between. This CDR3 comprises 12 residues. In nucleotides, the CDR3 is TGTGCCAGCAGCTTGGCTATCGGCAGGGTGACCTTC. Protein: CASSLAIGRVTF.

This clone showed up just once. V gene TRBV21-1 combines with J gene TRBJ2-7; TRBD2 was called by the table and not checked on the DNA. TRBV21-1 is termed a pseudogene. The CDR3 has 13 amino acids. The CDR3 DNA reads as TGTGCCAGCGCCCCCGGGAGGCCCTACGAGCAGTACTTC. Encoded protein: CASAPGRPYEQYF.

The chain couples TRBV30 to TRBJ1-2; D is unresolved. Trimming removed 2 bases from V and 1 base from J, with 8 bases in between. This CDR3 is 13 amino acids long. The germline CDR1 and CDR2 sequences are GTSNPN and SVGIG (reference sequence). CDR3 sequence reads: CAWSLGINYGYTF. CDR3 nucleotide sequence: TGTGCCTGGAGTCTCGGGATTAACTATGGCTACACCTTC.

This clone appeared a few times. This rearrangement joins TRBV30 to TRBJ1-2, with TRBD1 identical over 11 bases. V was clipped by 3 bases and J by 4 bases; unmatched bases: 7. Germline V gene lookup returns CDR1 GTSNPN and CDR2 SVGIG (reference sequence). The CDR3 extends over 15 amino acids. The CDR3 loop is CAWSLPGQGVYGYTF. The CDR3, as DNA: TGTGCCTGGAGCCTACCGGGACAGGGGGTCTATGGCTACACCTTC.

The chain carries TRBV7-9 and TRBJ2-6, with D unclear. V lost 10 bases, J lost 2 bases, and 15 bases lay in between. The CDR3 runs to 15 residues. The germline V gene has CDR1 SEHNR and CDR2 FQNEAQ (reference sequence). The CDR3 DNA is TGTGCCAACGTGGAGTTTTTGGCTGGGGCCAACGTCCTGACTTTC. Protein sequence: CANVEFLAGANVLTF.

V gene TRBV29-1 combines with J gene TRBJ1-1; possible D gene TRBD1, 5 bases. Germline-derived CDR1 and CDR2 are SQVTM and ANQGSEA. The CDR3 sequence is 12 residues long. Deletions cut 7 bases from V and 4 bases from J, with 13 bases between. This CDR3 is CSAEVGGTEAFF. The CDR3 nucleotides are TGCAGCGCCGAGGTGGGGGGCACTGAAGCTTTCTTT.

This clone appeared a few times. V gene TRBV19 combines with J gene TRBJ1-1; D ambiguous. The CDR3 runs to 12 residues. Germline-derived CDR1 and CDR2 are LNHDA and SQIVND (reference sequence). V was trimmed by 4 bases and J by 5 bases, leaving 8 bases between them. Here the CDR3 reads CASSRYRTEAFF. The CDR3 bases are TGTGCCAGTAGTAGATATCGGACTGAAGCTTTCTTT.

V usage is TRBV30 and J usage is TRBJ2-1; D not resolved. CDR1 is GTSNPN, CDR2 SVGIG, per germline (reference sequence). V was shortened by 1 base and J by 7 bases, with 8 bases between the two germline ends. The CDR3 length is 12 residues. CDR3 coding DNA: TGTGCCTGGAGTGATTCGAGGAATGAGCAGTTCTTC. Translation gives CAWSDSRNEQFF.

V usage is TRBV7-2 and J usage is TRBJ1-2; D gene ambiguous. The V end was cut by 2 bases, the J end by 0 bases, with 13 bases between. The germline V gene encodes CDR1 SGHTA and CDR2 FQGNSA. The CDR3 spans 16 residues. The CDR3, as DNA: TGTGCCAGCAGCTTATTTCGGTTTTCCTCTAACTATGGCTACACCTTC. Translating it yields CASSLFRFSSNYGYTF. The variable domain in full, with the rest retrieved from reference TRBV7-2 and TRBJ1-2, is GAGVSQSPSNKVTEKGKDVELRCDPISGHTALYWYRQSLGQGLEFLIYFQGNSAPDKSGLPSDRFSAERTGGSVSTLTIQRTQQEDSAVYLCASSLFRFSSNYGYTFGSGTRLTVV.

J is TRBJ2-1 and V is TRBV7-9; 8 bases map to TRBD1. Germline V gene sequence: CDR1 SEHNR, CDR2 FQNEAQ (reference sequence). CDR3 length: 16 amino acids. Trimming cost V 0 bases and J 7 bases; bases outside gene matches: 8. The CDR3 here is CASSLAGTGAKNEQFF. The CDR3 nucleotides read TGTGCCAGCAGCTTAGCCGGGACAGGTGCGAAAAATGAGCAGTTCTTC. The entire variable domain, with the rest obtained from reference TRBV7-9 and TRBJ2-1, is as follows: DTGVSQNPRHKITKRGQNVTFRCDPISEHNRLYWYRQTLGQGPEFLTYFQNEAQLEKSRLLSDRFSAERPKGSFSTLEIQRTEQGDSAMYLCASSLAGTGAKNEQFFGPGTRLTVL.

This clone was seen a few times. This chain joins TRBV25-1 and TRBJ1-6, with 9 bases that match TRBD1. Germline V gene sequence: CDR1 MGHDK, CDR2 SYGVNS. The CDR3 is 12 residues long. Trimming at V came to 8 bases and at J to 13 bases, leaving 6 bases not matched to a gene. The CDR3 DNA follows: TGTGCCAGCCGGGGACAGGGCCTCCCCCTCCACTTT. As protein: CASRGQGLPLHF.

CDR3 protein: CASSLLGELFF. In DNA form, the CDR3 reads TGTGCCAGCAGCCTACTCGGGGAGCTGTTTTTT. V and J are TRBV6-5 and TRBJ2-2; D gene unclear. The length of the CDR3 is 11 residues. Germline V CDR1 and CDR2: MNHEY, SVGAGI. V gave up 6 bases and J gave up 7 bases, with 6 bases separating them.

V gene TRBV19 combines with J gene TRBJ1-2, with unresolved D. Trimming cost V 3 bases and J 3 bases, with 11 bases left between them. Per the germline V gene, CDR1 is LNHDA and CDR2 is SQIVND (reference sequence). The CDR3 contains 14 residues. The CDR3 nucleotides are TGTGCCAGTAGTATGAGCCTAGCCTACTATGGCTACACCTTC. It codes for CASSMSLAYYGYTF.

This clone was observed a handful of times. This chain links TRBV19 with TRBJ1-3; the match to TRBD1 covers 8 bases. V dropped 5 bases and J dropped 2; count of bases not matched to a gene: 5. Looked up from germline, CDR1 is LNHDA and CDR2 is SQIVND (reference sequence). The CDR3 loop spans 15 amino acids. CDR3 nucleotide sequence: TGTGCCAGTAGTGCTTCAGGGGGCGCTGGAAACACCATATATTTT. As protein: CASSASGGAGNTIYF.

DNA of the CDR3: TGTGCCAGCAGCCAAGGGATGACAGGGGGCTCCTACAATGAGCAGTTCTTC. This codes for CASSQGMTGGSYNEQFF. The V call is TRBV4-2, the J call TRBJ2-1; 9 bases are a match to TRBD1. The CDR3 contains 17 residues. In germline, CDR1 is LGHNA, CDR2 YNFKEQ. V shed 1 base and J 0 bases; nucleotides not matched to a gene: 4.

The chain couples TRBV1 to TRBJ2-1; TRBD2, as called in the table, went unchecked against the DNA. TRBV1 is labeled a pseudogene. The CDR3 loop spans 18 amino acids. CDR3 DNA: TGCACCAGCAGCCAAAGCCCTGGATGGTTAGCGGCAGTAATGAAGCAGTTCTTC. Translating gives CTSSQSPGWLAAVMKQFF.